The sequence of this T cell receptor beta chain was determined in a study of cytomegalovirus exposure and HLA in healthy donors. Overall study findings and caveats: As a later analysis showed, several of the most significant clusters appeared to be linked to common viral pathogens. Clonal expansion was found to be greater in HLA-associated TCR beta chains than in equally common others in a later analysis.

V lost 0 bases to trimming and J lost 6 bases, with 15 bases between them. Germline CDR1 SGHRS, CDR2 YFSETQ. CDR3 size: 15 residues. The study ran its PCR with 60 Vbeta and 13 Jbeta primers. Assay: immunoSEQ multiplex PCR; the TCRdb copy retains only in-frame clones and omits some. Of 150,000 to 200,000 clones listed, 70% to 85% are singletons. The sample holds one count of this clone. Antigen: not known. Sequenced: PBMCs. The gene calls are TRBV5-1 and TRBJ1-1; TRBD1 is a possible D gene (5 bases). This sequence originates from a man aged 50 to 59 in good health and CMV-seropositive. The CDR3 sequence: CASSLANRAGSEAFF. In nucleotides, the CDR3 is TGCGCCAGCAGCTTGGCCAATAGGGCAGGGTCTGAAGCTTTCTTT.